This TCR beta chain appears in the sequencing data of a study of human T cells and chemical hapten exposure. Points from the study as a whole: Expanded TCRs made up significantly more big CDR3 similarity clusters than controls did.

Unique molecular identifiers were linked by the library to individual cDNA molecules. Authors' processing steps: Samples held a median of 95,638 TCRs, range 23,224–690,600. Via MiXCR, TCRdb re-called the RACE reads, giving one row per CDR3 protein. The V and J calls here are based on TCRdb, not the publication. The repertoire holds 35,000 to 50,000 distinct CDR3 sequences, with 9.6% as singletons. A word on this clonotype: What it recognizes is unknown.

Sample time point: patch test 2, 6 weeks after DPC sensitization. Treatment reported: therapeutic diphenylcyclopropenone sensitization with weekly scalp DPC. Whole blood that had not been fractionated was the source of extracted total RNA. Germline CDR1 and CDR2: ENHRY and SYGVKD. V shed 4 bases and J shed 7 bases, with 14 bases lying between them. This CDR3 has 15 amino acids. The receptor comes from a woman aged 25 to 39 with alopecia areata. Some clones in this sample may be carry-over from other donors' samples. The V call is TRBV10-3, the J call TRBJ1-6; TRBD1 might be the D (5 bases). The source material was whole blood, sampled in connection with sensitization to the hapten diphenylcyclopropenone (DPC). CDR3 residues: CAISGEGRGNSPLHF. DNA of the CDR3: TGTGCCATCAGTGGGGAGGGGCGAGGGAATTCACCCCTCCACTTT.